The clone carrying this T cell receptor (beta chain) was detected many times. The TCRbeta library was prepared with unique molecular identifiers. MiXCR, run by TCRdb on the PCR reads, gives a single entry per CDR3 protein. The sample has 640,000 or so distinct CDR3 sequences; roughly 17% are singletons. These data come from a study of T-cell reconstitution after alpha-beta-depleted transplantation in children. The sample in question was PBMCs from the stem cell graft donor, obtained from the stem cell graft. The TCR sequence derives from a human donor who donated a stem cell graft to a child with acute myeloid leukemia.

CDR3 bases: TGCAGTGCTAGAGATAGGAAGCGGGGGCTGAATGAGCAGTTCTTC. It encodes CSARDRKRGLNEQFF. The V call is TRBV20-1, the J call TRBJ2-1; 8 positions agree with TRBD2. Germline-derived CDR1 and CDR2 are DFQATT and SNEGSKA (reference sequence). CDR3 length: 15 amino acids. The junction had 8 bases not matched to a gene; V was cut back by 0 bases and J by 7 bases.